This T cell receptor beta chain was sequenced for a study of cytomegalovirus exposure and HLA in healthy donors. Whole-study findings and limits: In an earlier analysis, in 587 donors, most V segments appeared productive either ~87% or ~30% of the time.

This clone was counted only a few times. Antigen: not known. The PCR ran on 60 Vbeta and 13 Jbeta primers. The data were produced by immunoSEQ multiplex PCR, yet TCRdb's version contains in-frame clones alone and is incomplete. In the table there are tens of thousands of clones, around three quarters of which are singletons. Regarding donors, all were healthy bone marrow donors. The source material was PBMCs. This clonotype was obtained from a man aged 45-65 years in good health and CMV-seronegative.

The CDR3 bases are TGCGCCAGCAGCTTCGGCAGCGAGGGCAATCAGCCCCAGCATTTT. Amino acid sequence: CASSFGSEGNQPQHF. The chain joins TRBV5-1 to TRBJ1-5; D is unresolved. Trimming shortened V by 2 bases and J by 2 bases, and 11 bases separated the two germline ends. From germline, CDR1 is SGHRS and CDR2 YFSETQ. The CDR3 has 15 residues.